One and the same sample provided the 28 T cell receptor beta chains below, sequenced in a study of T cells in Graves' hyperthyroidism and ophthalmopathy. RNA transcripts served as the template for amplifying TCR beta CDR3 regions. Carried out on the TCR CDR3, a first-round RT-PCR used the HTBI primer set. MiXCR, applied by TCRdb to the multiplex PCR reads, yields one record per CDR3 protein. This sample carries about 290,000 distinct CDR3 sequences, around 13% of them seen once, and the ten largest clones take 7.9%. The material sequenced was blood. All receptors derive from a woman between 40 and 50 years old with Graves' hyperthyroidism.

CDR3 sequence reads: CASSLVTGADTEAFF. The CDR3 DNA follows: TGCGCCAGCAGCCTTGTGACAGGGGCGGACACTGAAGCTTTCTTT. V usage is TRBV5-1 and J usage is TRBJ1-1; 8 nucleotides line up with TRBD1. There are 15 residues in the CDR3. Germline loops: CDR1 SGHRS, CDR2 YFSETQ. J lost 3 bases, V lost 4 bases, and 8 bases had no gene match.

This clonotype has at least ten counts. This chain joins TRBV5-1 and TRBJ2-2; 9 nucleotides agree with TRBD2. From germline, CDR1 is SGHRS and CDR2 YFSETQ. The CDR3 is 18 amino acids. With V trimmed by 6 bases and J by 0 bases, 12 bases remained unmatched. This CDR3 reads CASTFYASGDANTGELFF. As DNA, the CDR3 is TGCGCCAGCACTTTTTACGCTAGCGGGGACGCGAACACCGGGGAGCTGTTTTTT.

This clonotype appeared many times. V and J are TRBV5-6 and TRBJ2-5, with 7 bases fitting TRBD2. The CDR3 covers 14 residues. Trimming cost V 4 bases and J 1 base; bases outside gene matches: 4. The germline CDR1 and CDR2 sequences are SGHDT and YYEEEE. CDR3 residues: CASSQGTTQETQYF. The CDR3 DNA reads as TGTGCCAGCAGCCAAGGGACTACCCAAGAGACCCAGTACTTC.

The chain employs TRBV6-1 and TRBJ1-5; the match to TRBD1 covers 9 bases. CDR3 length: 18 amino acids. J was trimmed by 1 base and V by 5 bases; bases with no gene match: 12. The germline V gene has CDR1 MNHNS and CDR2 SASEGT. CDR3 residues: CASSITGGPMVSNQPQHF. In nucleotides, the CDR3 is TGTGCCAGCAGTATTACAGGGGGCCCCATGGTCAGCAATCAGCCCCAGCATTTT.

J is TRBJ1-3 and V is TRBV10-3; D may be TRBD1 (5 bases). CDR1 is ENHRY, CDR2 SYGVKD, per germline. This CDR3 is built from 13 residues. Trimming shortened V by 11 bases and J by 0 bases, and 11 bases separated the two germline ends. The CDR3 reads CAVGTYSGNTIYF. CDR3 coding DNA: TGTGCCGTCGGGACCTACTCTGGAAACACCATATATTTT.

This clonotype was seen ten or more times. The CDR3 loop is CASSAGQGHTDTQYF. CDR3 DNA: TGTGCCAGCAGTGCGGGACAGGGGCACACAGATACGCAGTATTTT. The chain is built from TRBV27 and TRBJ2-3, with 10 bases identical to TRBD1. The CDR3 contains 15 residues. The V gene end was trimmed by 5 bases and the J gene end by 2 bases; junction bases not matched to a gene: 4. The germline V gene encodes CDR1 MNHEY and CDR2 SMNVEV (reference sequence).

The chain links TRBV6-2 or TRBV6-3 to TRBJ1-3; 7 positions match TRBD1. The ends lost 8 bases at V and 0 bases at J; junction bases unmatched: 10. Germline V gene sequence: CDR1 MNHEY, CDR2 SVGEGT. This CDR3 has 16 amino acids. The CDR3 is CASSQQGMISGNTIYF. CDR3 nucleotides: TGTGCCAGCTCCCAACAGGGGATGATCTCTGGAAACACCATATATTTT.

This clonotype showed up many times. The chain carries TRBV20-1 and TRBJ1-1, with D unresolved. Trimming left V 5 bases short and J 0 bases short, with 10 bases between. Looked up from germline, CDR1 is DFQATT and CDR2 is SNEGSKA (reference sequence). This CDR3 has 13 amino acids. The CDR3 nucleotides read TGCAGTGCTCCCAGGTTTCTGAACACTGAAGCTTTCTTT. Amino acids: CSAPRFLNTEAFF.

The rearrangement joins TRBV4-1 to TRBJ2-5, with TRBD2 matching over 16 bases. Germline assignment: CDR1 MGHRA and CDR2 YSYEKL. The trim removed 4 bases at V and 5 bases at J, leaving 4 bases unmatched. The CDR3 covers 16 residues. CDR3 amino acids: CASSPGTSGRDETQYF. In DNA, the CDR3 is TGCGCCAGCAGCCCAGGGACTAGCGGGAGGGACGAGACCCAGTACTTC.

In DNA form, the CDR3 reads TGTGCCAGCAGCCCAGACGGGGGTTTAAAAAACATTCAGTACTTC. Protein sequence: CASSPDGGLKNIQYF. The chain links TRBV5-8 to TRBJ2-4; TRBD2 might be the D (6 bases). The germline V gene encodes CDR1 SGHTS and CDR2 YDEGEE. The CDR3 sequence is 15 residues long. The V end lost 4 bases, the J end lost 4 bases, and 15 bases lay between the germline ends.

This clonotype was counted at least ten times. This rearrangement joins TRBV3-1 to TRBJ2-7; D is perhaps TRBD1 or TRBD2 (5 bases each). Germline CDR1 and CDR2: LGHDT and YNNKEL (reference sequence). V shed 8 bases and J shed 7 bases, with 15 bases lying between them. The CDR3 is 12 amino acids. CDR3 sequence (DNA): TGTGCCAGCCAGGGACCCTTTTTTGAGCAGTACTTC. Protein product: CASQGPFFEQYF.

A word on this clonotype: A read error may explain this, as a much larger clone is one base away. V and J are TRBV7-3 and TRBJ2-4; 9 bases are shared with TRBD2. V lost 3 bases and J lost 8; bases outside the gene matches: 2. Germline V gives CDR1 SGHTA, CDR2 FQGTGA. The CDR3 is made up of 13 amino acids. CDR3 sequence reads: CASSFSGGDIQYF. The CDR3 region has the DNA TGTGCCAGCAGCTTTAGCGGGGGAGACATTCAGTACTTC.

The gene calls are TRBV29-1 and TRBJ2-2; TRBD1 agrees at 8 bases. The CDR3 contains 14 residues. V trimming: 3 bases; J trimming: 2 bases; junction bases outside the gene matches: 2. Germline CDR1 reads SQVTM; CDR2 reads ANQGSEA. The chain's CDR3 is CSVDGQGNTGELFF. For the CDR3, the DNA is TGCAGCGTTGATGGACAGGGCAACACCGGGGAGCTGTTTTTT.

The V gene is TRBV5-4, the J gene TRBJ1-4; possible D gene TRBD1, 6 bases. Germline loops: CDR1 SGHNT, CDR2 YYREEE (reference sequence). The CDR3 contains 14 residues. V dropped 0 bases and J dropped 7 bases, with 10 bases sitting between them. The CDR3 bases are TGTGCCAGCAGCTTGGCGGGGGGCCCTGAAAAACTGTTTTTT. Protein: CASSLAGGPEKLFF. The complete variable domain, with remaining parts taken from reference TRBV5-4 and TRBJ1-4, reads ETGVTQSPTHLIKTRGQQVTLRCSSQSGHNTVSWYQQALGQGPQFIFQYYREEENGRGNFPPRFSGLQFPNYSSELNVNALELDDSALYLCASSLAGGPEKLFFGSGTQLSVL.

This clonotype was counted between two and nine times. The rearrangement joins TRBV5-4 to TRBJ2-7; 7 positions match TRBD1. The CDR3 runs 14 residues. Germline assignment: CDR1 SGHNT and CDR2 YYREEE (reference sequence). Trimming at V came to 4 bases and at J to 4 bases, leaving 8 bases not matched to a gene. DNA of the CDR3: TGTGCCAGCAGCGCAGGGACAGAACTTTACGAGCAGTACTTC. Amino acids: CASSAGTELYEQYF.

The chain employs TRBV20-1 and TRBJ1-1; D unresolved. Trimming took off 6 bases at V and 4 bases at J, with 12 bases between the two ends. Germline CDR1 is DFQATT and CDR2 is SNEGSKA (reference sequence). The CDR3 runs 12 residues. The CDR3 sequence: CSATVTPTEAFF. Written as DNA, the CDR3 is TGCAGTGCCACAGTTACTCCCACTGAAGCTTTCTTT.

This clonotype was seen repeatedly, ten times or more. Possible read error: a much larger clone is one base away. The chain combines TRBV12-3 or TRBV12-4 with TRBJ2-7, with TRBD2 as a possible D gene (6 bases). There are 12 residues in the CDR3. V lost 4 bases and J lost 6, with 10 bases in between. The CDR3 spells CASSYAGSEQYF. The CDR3, as DNA: TGTGCCAGCAGTTATGCGGGGAGCGAGCAGTACTTC.

In this sample, this clonotype turned up many times. The V and J genes are TRBV29-1 and TRBJ2-5; D is uncertain. This CDR3 is built from 12 residues. Germline V gene lookup returns CDR1 SQVTM and CDR2 ANQGSEA. Trimming removed 5 bases from V and 0 bases from J, with 7 bases in between. CDR3 nucleotide sequence: TGCAGCGTTACTATCAACCAAGAGACCCAGTACTTC. It encodes CSVTINQETQYF.

V is TRBV7-9 and J is TRBJ2-7; 8 bases are shared with TRBD1. Germline values: CDR1 SEHNR, CDR2 FQNEAQ (reference sequence). CDR3 length: 15 amino acids. V was pared by 5 bases and J by 9 bases, with 15 bases of the junction left unmatched. CDR3 DNA: TGTGCCAGCAGCCGGGGGCGGGACAGGCGGACGAGGCAGTACTTC. Residues: CASSRGRDRRTRQYF.

Ten or more counts support this clonotype. The genes are TRBV3-1 and TRBJ2-3; D gene ambiguous. The V end was cut by 3 bases, the J end by 6 bases, with 4 bases between. The V gene's germline CDR1 is LGHDT and CDR2 YNNKEL (reference sequence). The CDR3 runs 11 residues. The DNA of the CDR3 is TGTGCCAGCAGCCAGAGCGATACGCAGTATTTT. Protein: CASSQSDTQYF.

This clonotype showed up many times. V and J are TRBV6-1 and TRBJ2-1; TRBD2 matches at 10 bases. CDR1 and CDR2 (germline): MNHNS, SASEGT. There are 16 residues in the CDR3. With V trimmed by 6 bases and J by 7 bases, 12 bases remained unmatched. The CDR3 loop reads CASRLGTSGKPNEQFF. In DNA, the CDR3 is TGTGCCAGCAGATTGGGTACTAGCGGGAAACCTAATGAGCAGTTCTTC.

The rearrangement uses TRBV20-1 and TRBJ2-5; 12 bases are shared with TRBD2. The CDR3 consists of 13 residues. The trim removed 6 bases at V and 1 base at J, leaving 0 bases unmatched. Germline CDR1 DFQATT, CDR2 SNEGSKA (reference sequence). The CDR3 loop reads CSAGLAGQETQYF. The CDR3 DNA follows: TGCAGTGCGGGACTAGCGGGCCAAGAGACCCAGTACTTC.

The sample holds many counts of this clonotype. The V and J genes are TRBV12-3 or TRBV12-4 and TRBJ2-3; no definite D call. The CDR3 is 11 residues long. Trimming left V 3 bases short and J 6 bases short, with 4 bases between. This CDR3 reads CASSFGDTQYF. CDR3 sequence (DNA): TGTGCCAGCAGTTTTGGGGATACGCAGTATTTT.

The chain joins TRBV14 to TRBJ1-3; 12 positions agree with TRBD1. Per the germline V gene, CDR1 is SGHDN and CDR2 is FVKESK. The CDR3 has 18 amino acids. V trimming: 6 bases; J trimming: 2 bases; junction bases outside the gene matches: 11. The CDR3 DNA sequence: TGTGCCAGCAGTCGATTCCCGGGACAGGGGGCGGCTGGAAACACCATATATTTT. The encoded protein is CASSRFPGQGAAGNTIYF.

This clonotype was picked up a small number of times. The rearrangement uses TRBV19 and TRBJ1-3; no clear D gene. Germline V CDR1 and CDR2: LNHDA, SQIVND (reference sequence). V lost 7 bases and J 0 bases, leaving 13 bases between the germline ends. The CDR3 totals 15 residues. The CDR3 is CASTDHVFSGNTIYF. The CDR3 DNA follows: TGTGCCAGTACTGATCACGTGTTCTCTGGAAACACCATATATTTT.

This clonotype has more than one count but fewer than ten. The chain employs TRBV9 and TRBJ2-7; 8 bases match TRBD1. V dropped 2 bases and J dropped 3; count of bases not matched to a gene: 7. The CDR3 length is 15 residues. In germline, CDR1 is SGDLS, CDR2 YYNGEE. CDR3 bases: TGTGCCAGCAGCGTTGGAAGCAGGGGGCTCTACGAGCAGTACTTC. Translation gives CASSVGSRGLYEQYF.

This clonotype was recorded many times. The rearrangement links TRBV29-1 to TRBJ1-5; D is possibly TRBD1 (6 bases). The CDR3 sequence is 13 residues long. The V and J ends lost 7 bases and 3 bases respectively, with 13 bases between them. Germline-derived CDR1 and CDR2 are SQVTM and ANQGSEA. In DNA form, the CDR3 reads TGCAGCGCCCGTCAGGGGATCAATCAGCCCCAGCATTTT. Its translation is CSARQGINQPQHF. Full variable domain (missing parts from reference TRBV29-1 and TRBJ1-5): SAVISQKPSRDICQRGTSLTIQCQVDSQVTMMFWYRQQPGQSLTLIATANQGSEATYESGFVIDKFPISRPNLTFSTLTVSNMSPEDSSIYLCSARQGINQPQHFGDGTRLSIL.

The chain has TRBV9 and TRBJ2-2, with 10 bases aligning to TRBD1. Per the germline V gene, CDR1 is SGDLS and CDR2 is YYNGEE. The CDR3 is 16 residues long. V trimming: 3 bases; J trimming: 2 bases; junction bases outside the gene matches: 4. The CDR3 spells CASSGGTGANTGELFF. Written as DNA, the CDR3 is TGTGCCAGCAGCGGGGGGACAGGGGCCAACACCGGGGAGCTGTTTTTT. The full variable domain, with the rest looked up from reference TRBV9 and TRBJ2-2, is DSGVTQTPKHLITATGQRVTLRCSPRSGDLSVYWYQQSLDQGLQFLIQYYNGEERAKGNILERFSAQQFPDLHSELNLSSLELGDSALYFCASSGGTGANTGELFFGEGSRLTVL.